This T cell receptor beta chain was recorded in a study of blood T cell repertoires in COVID-19 (dated by TCRdb to the early 2020s). With regard to the full study: Collaborator samples came from the United States, Italy and Spain and covered acute and convalescent phases of COVID-19. The prospective study material was composed of cDNA or gDNA derived from T cells, B-cell-depleted T cells, or PBMCs. The dataset comprised deeply sampled blood TCRbeta repertoires from subjects exposed to, actively infected with, or recovered from COVID-19. A freely available public database, intended as a resource for researchers studying the immune response to SARS-CoV-2, is where the repertoires were released. The samples were drawn from the first 160 participants of the ongoing ImmuneRACE study and from about 1,200 subjects provided by 6 global collaborators. Sample metadata almost always included a de-identified subject ID, COVID-19 status, age in years and sex. Where HLA class I and class II types were available, the types were taken from metadata supplied by the sample provider, not from assay-based typing. The investigation overall reported the following: The amount of clinical and demographic metadata varied by source and participant and was provided uncurated.

The germline V gene provides CDR1 MNHEY and CDR2 SVGEGT. At the junction V is shortened by 1 base and J by 3 bases, with 8 bases in between. The CDR3 holds 14 amino acids from the cysteine to the phenylalanine. Solely the CDR3 DNA is kept, with 42 bases framed from the first base. At one collaborating source in Seattle, patients were enrolled during active infection and were followed longitudinally through the course of disease. Whole blood was collected in K2EDTA tubes by collaborating institutions according to the institutions' own protocols. For TCRbeta analysis, collaborators shipped samples as frozen whole blood, isolated PBMCs, or DNA extracted from either of those sample types. A word on this clone: The antigen it binds to is not known. No much larger clone exists at a distance of one base, and base qualities are not known.

TCRbeta CDR3 regions were amplified from genomic DNA using the immunoSEQ Assay, a bias-controlled multiplex PCR. The paper's data handling went like this. The number of nucleated cells in each sample was estimated from the amplification of reference gene primers within the assay. To quantify the absolute abundance of each unique TCRbeta CDR3 rearrangement, sequence reads were collapsed and filtered. For each sample, productive Simpson clonality was calculated by taking the square root of Simpson's diversity index across productive rearrangements. The source is immuneACCESS, and TCRdb retained only in-frame sequences with V and J called. Part of the clones is not carried over; for the studies checked, unresolved V genes explain less than half of this, and the remainder is unexplained. V and J calls and clone size are those listed in that table; D and trimming were worked out from the DNA. The table for this sample lists approximately 210,000 clones; under 90% of them were counted only once. About 10% of the sample is held by the ten biggest clonotypes.

The sequence was collected from a woman at least 80 years old with COVID-19, enrolled during active disease. The sample consisted of peripheral blood. Here the chain combines TRBV6-2 or TRBV6-3 and TRBJ2-3; the D gene is unclear. For the CDR3, the sequence is CASSYLQVTDTQYF. The DNA sequence follows: TGTGCCAGCAGTTACTTGCAGGTGACAGATACGCAGTATTTT.